The present T cell receptor beta chain was sequenced within a study of blood T cell repertoires in COVID-19. Study summary: Some COVID-19 samples were acute and others convalescent; all came from the United States, Italy and Spain. PBMCs, B-cell-depleted T cells, or T cells were the source of the cDNA or gDNA that made up the material.

Germline CDR1 and CDR2: SGHRS and YFSETQ. V shed 4 bases and J shed 2 bases, with 12 bases lying between them. The length of the CDR3 is 15 residues. Authors' processing steps: Amplification with reference gene primers provided the estimates of nucleated cell counts. Profiled with immunoSEQ multiplex PCR; TCRdb holds only in-frame clones, not every one. V, J and clone size derive from that table, while D and trimming were established from the DNA sequence. This sample has 95,000 to 110,000 clones, with approximately 84% found just once. The sequencing input was peripheral blood. The sequence came from a human donor in a cohort sampled during active or convalescent COVID-19. The chain combines TRBV5-1 with TRBJ1-4; D gene uncertain. This CDR3 is CASSASGGTNEKLFF. CDR3 nucleotide sequence: TGCGCCAGCAGCGCCTCCGGCGGCACTAATGAAAAACTGTTTTTT.